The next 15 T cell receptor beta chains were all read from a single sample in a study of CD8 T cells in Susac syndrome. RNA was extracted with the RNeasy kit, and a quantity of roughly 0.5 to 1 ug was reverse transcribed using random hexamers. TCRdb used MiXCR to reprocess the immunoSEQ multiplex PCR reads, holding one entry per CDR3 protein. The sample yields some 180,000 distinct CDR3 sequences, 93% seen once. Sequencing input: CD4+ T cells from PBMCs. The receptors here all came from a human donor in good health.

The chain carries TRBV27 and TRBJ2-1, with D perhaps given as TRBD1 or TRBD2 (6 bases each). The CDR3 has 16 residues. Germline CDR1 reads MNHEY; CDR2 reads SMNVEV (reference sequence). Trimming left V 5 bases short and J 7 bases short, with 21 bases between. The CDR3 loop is CASSVRGTVWANEQFF. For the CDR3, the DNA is TGTGCCAGCAGTGTTAGGGGGACTGTGTGGGCAAATGAGCAGTTCTTC.

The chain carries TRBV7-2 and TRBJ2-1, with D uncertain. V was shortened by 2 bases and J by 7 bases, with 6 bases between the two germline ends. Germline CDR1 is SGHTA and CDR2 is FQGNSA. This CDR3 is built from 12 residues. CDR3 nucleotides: TGTGCCAGCAGCTTAATAAGTAATGAGCAGTTCTTC. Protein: CASSLISNEQFF. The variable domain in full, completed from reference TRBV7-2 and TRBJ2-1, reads GAGVSQSPSNKVTEKGKDVELRCDPISGHTALYWYRQSLGQGLEFLIYFQGNSAPDKSGLPSDRFSAERTGGSVSTLTIQRTQQEDSAVYLCASSLISNEQFFGPGTRLTVL.

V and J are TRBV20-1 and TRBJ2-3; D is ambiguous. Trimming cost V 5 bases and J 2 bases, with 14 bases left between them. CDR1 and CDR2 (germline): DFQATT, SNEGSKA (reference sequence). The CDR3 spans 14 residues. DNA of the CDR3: TGCAGTGCTCCTTATCTCGCTAACACAGATACGCAGTATTTT. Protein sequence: CSAPYLANTDTQYF.

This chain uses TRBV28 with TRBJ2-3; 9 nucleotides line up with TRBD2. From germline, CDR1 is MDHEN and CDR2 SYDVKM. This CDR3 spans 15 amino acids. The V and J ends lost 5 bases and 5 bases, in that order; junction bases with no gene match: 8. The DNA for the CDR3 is TGTGCCAGCAGTCCAGCGGGGGGAAGTGGAGATACGCAGTATTTT. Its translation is CASSPAGGSGDTQYF.

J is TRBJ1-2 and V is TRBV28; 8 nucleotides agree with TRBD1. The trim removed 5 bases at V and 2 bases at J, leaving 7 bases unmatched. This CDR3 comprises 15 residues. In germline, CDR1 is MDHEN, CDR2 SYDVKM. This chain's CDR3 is CASSPGQGVNYGYTF. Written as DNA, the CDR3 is TGTGCCAGCAGTCCTGGACAGGGTGTCAACTATGGCTACACCTTC.

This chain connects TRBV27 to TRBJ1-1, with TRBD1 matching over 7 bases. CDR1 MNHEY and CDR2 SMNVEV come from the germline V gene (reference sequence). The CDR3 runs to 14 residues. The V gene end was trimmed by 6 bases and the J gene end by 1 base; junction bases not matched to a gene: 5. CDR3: CASRRQGGNTEAFF. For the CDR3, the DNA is TGTGCCAGCAGACGACAGGGTGGGAACACTGAAGCTTTCTTT.

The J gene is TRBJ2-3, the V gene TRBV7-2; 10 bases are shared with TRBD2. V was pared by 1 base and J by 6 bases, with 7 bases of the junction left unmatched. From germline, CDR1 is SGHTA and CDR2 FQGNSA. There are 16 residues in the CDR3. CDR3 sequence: CASSLGERGGADTQYF. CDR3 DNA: TGTGCCAGCAGCTTAGGGGAGCGGGGGGGGGCTGATACGCAGTATTTT.

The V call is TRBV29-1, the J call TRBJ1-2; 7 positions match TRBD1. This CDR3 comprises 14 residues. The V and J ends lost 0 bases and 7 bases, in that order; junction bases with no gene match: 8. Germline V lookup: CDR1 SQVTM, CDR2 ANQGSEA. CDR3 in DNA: TGCAGCGTTGAAGATCTAGGGGGCAGGATTGGCTACACCTTC. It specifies CSVEDLGGRIGYTF.

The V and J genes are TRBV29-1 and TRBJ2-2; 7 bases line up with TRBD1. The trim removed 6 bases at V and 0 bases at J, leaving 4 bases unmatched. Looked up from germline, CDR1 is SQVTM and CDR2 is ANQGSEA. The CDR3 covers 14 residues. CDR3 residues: CSVLGQANTGELFF. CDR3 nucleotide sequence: TGCAGCGTGCTAGGACAGGCGAACACCGGGGAGCTGTTTTTT.

CDR3 in DNA: TGTGCCAGCAGCCAAGAAGCCGTTTCGAGATTCACCGGGGAGCTGTTTTTT. Translating gives CASSQEAVSRFTGELFF. This chain connects TRBV3-1 to TRBJ2-2; no clear D. The CDR3 loop spans 17 amino acids. From germline, CDR1 is LGHDT and CDR2 YNNKEL (reference sequence). Trimming removed 0 bases at V and 4 bases at J, with 15 bases between.

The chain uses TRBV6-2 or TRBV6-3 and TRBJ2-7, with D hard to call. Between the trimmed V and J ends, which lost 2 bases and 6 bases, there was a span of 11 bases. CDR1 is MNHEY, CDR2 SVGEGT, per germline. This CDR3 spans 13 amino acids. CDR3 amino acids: CASSYGVITEQYV. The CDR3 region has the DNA TGTGCCAGCAGTTACGGCGTCATCACCGAGCAGTACGTC.

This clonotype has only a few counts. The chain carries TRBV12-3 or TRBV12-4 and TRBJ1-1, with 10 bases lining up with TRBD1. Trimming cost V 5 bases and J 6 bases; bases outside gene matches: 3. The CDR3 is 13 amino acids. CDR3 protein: CASSVGQGAEAFF. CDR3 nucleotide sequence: TGTGCCAGCAGTGTCGGACAGGGGGCTGAAGCTTTCTTT.

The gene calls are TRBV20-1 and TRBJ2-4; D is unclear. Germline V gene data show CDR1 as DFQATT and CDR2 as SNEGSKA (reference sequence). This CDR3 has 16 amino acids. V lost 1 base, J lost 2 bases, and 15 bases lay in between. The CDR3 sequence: CSARVWAGRSKNIQYF. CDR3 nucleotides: TGCAGTGCTAGAGTTTGGGCAGGTCGATCCAAAAACATTCAGTACTTC.

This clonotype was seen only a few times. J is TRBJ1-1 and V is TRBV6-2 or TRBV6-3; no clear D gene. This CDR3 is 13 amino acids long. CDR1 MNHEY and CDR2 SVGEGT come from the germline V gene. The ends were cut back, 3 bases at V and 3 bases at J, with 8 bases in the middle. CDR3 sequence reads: CASSYDRDTEAFF. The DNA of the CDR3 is TGTGCCAGCAGTTATGACCGAGACACTGAAGCTTTCTTT.

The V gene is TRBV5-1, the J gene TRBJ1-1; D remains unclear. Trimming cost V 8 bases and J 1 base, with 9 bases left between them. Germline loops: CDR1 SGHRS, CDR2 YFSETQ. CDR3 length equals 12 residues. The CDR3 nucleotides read TGCGCCAGGGACCCGGGGAACACTGAAGCTTTCTTT. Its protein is CARDPGNTEAFF.